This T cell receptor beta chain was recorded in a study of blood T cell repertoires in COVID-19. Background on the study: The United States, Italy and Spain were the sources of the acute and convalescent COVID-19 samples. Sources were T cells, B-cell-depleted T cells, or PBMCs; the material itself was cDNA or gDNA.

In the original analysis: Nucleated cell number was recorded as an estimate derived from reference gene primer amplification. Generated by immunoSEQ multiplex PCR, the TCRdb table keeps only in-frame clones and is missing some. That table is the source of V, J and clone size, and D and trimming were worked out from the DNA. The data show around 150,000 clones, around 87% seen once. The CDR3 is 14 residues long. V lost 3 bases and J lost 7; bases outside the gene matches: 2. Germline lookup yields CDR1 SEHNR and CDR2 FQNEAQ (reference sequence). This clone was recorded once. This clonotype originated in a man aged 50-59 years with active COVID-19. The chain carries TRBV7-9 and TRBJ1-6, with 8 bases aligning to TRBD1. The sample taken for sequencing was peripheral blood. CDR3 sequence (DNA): TGTGCCAGCAGCTTTGGACAGGGCAATTCACCCCTCCACTTT. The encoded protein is CASSFGQGNSPLHF.